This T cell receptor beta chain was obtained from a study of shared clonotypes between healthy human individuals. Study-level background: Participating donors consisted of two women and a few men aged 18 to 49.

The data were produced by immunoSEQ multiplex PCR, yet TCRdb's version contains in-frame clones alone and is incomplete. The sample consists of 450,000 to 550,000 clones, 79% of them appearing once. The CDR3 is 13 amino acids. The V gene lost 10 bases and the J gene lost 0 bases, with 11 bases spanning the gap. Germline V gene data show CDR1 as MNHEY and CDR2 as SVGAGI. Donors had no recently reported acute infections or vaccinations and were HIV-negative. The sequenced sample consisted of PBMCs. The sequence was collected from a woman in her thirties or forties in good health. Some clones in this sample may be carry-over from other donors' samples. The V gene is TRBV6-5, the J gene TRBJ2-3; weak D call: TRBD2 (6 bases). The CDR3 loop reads CATKRASTDTQYF. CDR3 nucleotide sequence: TGTGCCACCAAGCGGGCCAGCACAGATACGCAGTATTTT.